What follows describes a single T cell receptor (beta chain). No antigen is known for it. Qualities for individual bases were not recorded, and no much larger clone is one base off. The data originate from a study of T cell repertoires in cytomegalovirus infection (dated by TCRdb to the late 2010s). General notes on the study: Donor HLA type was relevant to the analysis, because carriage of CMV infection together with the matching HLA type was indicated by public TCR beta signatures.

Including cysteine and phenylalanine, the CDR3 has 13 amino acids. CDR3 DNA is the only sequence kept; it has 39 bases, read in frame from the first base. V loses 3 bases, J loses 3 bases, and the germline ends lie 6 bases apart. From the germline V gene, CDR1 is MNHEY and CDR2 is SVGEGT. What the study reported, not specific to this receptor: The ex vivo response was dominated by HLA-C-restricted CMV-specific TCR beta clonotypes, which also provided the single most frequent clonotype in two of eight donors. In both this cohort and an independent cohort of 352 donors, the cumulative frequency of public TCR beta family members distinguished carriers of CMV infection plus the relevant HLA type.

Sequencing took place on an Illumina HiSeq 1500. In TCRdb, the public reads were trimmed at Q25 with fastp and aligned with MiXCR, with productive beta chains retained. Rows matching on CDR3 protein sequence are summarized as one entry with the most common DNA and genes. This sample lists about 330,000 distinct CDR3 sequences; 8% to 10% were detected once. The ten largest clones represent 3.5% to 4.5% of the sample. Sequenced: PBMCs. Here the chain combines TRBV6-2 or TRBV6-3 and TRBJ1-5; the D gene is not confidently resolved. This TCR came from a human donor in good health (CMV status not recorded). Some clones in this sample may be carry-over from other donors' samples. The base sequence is TGTGCCAGCAGTTATTTCTTCAATCAGCCCCAGCATTTT. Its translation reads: CASSYFFNQPQHF.